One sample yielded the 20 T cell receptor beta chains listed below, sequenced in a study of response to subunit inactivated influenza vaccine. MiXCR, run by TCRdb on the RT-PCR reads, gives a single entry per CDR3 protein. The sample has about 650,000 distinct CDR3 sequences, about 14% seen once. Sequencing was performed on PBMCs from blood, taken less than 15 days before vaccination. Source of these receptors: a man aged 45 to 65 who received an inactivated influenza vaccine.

The CDR3 DNA follows: TGTGCCACCAGCAGAGATCAGGGACAGCCCCAGCATTTT. Translated: CATSRDQGQPQHF. The chain is built from TRBV15 and TRBJ1-5; D may be TRBD1 (5 bases). Trimming took off 0 bases at V and 7 bases at J, with 7 bases between the two ends. Germline CDR1 and CDR2: LNHNV and YYDKDF (reference sequence). The CDR3 has 13 amino acids.

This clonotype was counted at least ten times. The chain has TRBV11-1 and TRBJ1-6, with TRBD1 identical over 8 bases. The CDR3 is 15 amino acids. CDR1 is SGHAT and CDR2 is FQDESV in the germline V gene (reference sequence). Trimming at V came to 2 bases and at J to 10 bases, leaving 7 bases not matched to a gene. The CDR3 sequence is CASSLLQGVRSPLHF. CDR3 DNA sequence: TGTGCCAGCAGCTTATTACAGGGGGTGAGATCACCCCTCCACTTT.

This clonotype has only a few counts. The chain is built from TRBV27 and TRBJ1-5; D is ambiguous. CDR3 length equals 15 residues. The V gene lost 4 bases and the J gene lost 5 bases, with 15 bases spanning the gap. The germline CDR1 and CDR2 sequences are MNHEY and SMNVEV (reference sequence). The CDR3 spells CASSSRHYGYQPQHF. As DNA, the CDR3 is TGTGCCAGCAGTTCTCGGCATTACGGGTATCAGCCCCAGCATTTT.

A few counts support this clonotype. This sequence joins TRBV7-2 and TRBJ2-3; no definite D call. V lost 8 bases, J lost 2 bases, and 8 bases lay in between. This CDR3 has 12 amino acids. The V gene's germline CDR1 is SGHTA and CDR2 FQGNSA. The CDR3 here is CASRKLTDTQYF. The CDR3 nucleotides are TGTGCCAGCCGGAAACTCACAGATACGCAGTATTTT.

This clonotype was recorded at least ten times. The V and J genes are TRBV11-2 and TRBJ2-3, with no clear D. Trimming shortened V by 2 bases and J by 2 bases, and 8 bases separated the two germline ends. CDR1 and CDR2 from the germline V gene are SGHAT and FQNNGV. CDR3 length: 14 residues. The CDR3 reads CASSLRPNTDTQYF. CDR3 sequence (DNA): TGTGCCAGCAGCTTAAGACCCAACACAGATACGCAGTATTTT.

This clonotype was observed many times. This CDR3 reads CSVDNYNEQFF. For the CDR3, the DNA is TGCAGCGTGGATAACTACAATGAGCAGTTCTTC. The chain has TRBV29-1 and TRBJ2-1; D remains unclear. Germline CDR1 SQVTM, CDR2 ANQGSEA. V was clipped by 6 bases and J by 3 bases, with 6 bases between them. CDR3 length equals 11 residues.

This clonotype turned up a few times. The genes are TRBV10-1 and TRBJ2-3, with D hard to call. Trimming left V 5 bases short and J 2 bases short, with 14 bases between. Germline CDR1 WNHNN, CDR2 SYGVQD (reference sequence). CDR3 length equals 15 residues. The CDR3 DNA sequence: TGCGCCAGCAGTAAGGTCACCGAGACCACAGATACGCAGTATTTT. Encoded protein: CASSKVTETTDTQYF.

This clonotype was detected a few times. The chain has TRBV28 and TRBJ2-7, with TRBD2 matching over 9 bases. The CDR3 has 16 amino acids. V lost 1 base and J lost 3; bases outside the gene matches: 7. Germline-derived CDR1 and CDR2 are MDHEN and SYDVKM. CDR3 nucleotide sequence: TGTGCCAGCAGTTTATTATCTAGCGGGGATTTCTACGAGCAGTACTTC. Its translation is CASSLLSSGDFYEQYF.

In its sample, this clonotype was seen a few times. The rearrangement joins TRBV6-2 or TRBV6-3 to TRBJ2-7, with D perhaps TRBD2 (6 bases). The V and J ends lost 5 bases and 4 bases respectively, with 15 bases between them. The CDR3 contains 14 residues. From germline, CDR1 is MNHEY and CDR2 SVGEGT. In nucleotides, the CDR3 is TGTGCCAGCAGTAGAGGGACTCTCCAATACGAGCAGTACTTC. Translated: CASSRGTLQYEQYF.

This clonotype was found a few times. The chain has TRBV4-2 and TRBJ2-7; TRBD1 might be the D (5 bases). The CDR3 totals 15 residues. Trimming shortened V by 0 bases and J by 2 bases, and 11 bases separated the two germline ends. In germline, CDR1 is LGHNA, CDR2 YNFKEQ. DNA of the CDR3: TGTGCCAGCAGCCAAGATCAGGGTGTTCCCTACGAGCAGTACTTC. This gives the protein CASSQDQGVPYEQYF.

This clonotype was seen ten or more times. CDR3 protein: CSARPGSHYNSPLHF. CDR3 nucleotides: TGCAGTGCTAGACCGGGCAGTCACTATAATTCACCCCTCCACTTT. The chain recombines TRBV20-1 with TRBJ1-6; no firm D call. Trimming pared 2 bases from V and 3 bases from J, leaving 11 bases between. This CDR3 spans 15 amino acids. Germline lookup yields CDR1 DFQATT and CDR2 SNEGSKA (reference sequence).

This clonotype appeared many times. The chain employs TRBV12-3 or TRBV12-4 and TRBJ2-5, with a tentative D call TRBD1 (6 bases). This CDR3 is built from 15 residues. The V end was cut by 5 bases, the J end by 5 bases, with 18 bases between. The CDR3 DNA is TGTGCCAGCAGTGCCCGGACAGCCACAGGGGAGACCCAGTACTTC. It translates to CASSARTATGETQYF.

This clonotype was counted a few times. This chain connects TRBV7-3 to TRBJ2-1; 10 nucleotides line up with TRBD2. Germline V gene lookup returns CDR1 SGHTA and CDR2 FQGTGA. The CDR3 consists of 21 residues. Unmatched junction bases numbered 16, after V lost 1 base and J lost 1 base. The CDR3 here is CASSLIVRLGTSDASYNEQFF. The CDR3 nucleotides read TGTGCCAGCAGCTTAATTGTTAGATTGGGGACTAGCGACGCGTCCTACAATGAGCAGTTCTTC. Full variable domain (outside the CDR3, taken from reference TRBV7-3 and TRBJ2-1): GAGVSQTPSNKVTEKGKYVELRCDPISGHTALYWYRQSLGQGPEFLIYFQGTGAADDSGLPNDRFFAVRPEGSVSTLKIQRTERGDSAVYLCASSLIVRLGTSDASYNEQFFGPGTRLTVL.

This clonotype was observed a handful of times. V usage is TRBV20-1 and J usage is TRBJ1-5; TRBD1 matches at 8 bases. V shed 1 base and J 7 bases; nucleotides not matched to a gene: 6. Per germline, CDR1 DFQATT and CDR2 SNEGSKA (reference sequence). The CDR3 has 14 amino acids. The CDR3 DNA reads TGCAGTGCTAGAGTTCCACAGGGGGTCCAGCCCCAGCATTTT. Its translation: CSARVPQGVQPQHF.

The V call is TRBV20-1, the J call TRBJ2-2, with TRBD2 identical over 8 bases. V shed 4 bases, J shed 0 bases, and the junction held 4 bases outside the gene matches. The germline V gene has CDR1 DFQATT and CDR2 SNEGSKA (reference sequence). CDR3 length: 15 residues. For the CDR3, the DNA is TGCAGTGCTAAGGGTAGCGGGACGAACACCGGGGAGCTGTTTTTT. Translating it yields CSAKGSGTNTGELFF.

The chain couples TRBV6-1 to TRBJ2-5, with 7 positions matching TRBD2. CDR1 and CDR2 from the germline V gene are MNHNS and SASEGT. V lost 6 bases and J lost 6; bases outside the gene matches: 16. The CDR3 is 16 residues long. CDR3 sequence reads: CASRQIGVLGGKTQYF. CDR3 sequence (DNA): TGTGCCAGCAGACAGATCGGGGTGTTGGGGGGGAAGACCCAGTACTTC.

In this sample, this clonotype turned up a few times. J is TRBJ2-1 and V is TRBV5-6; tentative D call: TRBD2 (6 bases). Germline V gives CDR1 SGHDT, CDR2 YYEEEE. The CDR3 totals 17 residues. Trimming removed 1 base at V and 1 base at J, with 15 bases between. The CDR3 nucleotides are TGTGCCAGCAGCTTGTATATAACGGGGAGGTCCTACAATGAGCAGTTCTTC. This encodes CASSLYITGRSYNEQFF.

CDR3 DNA sequence: TGTGCCAGCAGTTTCTTCCCAGGGGGCGTTGAGACCCAGTACTTC. It encodes CASSFFPGGVETQYF. The V call is TRBV28, the J call TRBJ2-5; 8 bases are a match to TRBD1. Looked up from germline, CDR1 is MDHEN and CDR2 is SYDVKM. The CDR3 loop spans 15 amino acids. J gave up 5 bases and V 3 bases, and 8 bases lay outside the gene matches. The full variable domain, in which reference TRBV28 and TRBJ2-5 provide the parts outside the CDR3, is DVKVTQSSRYLVKRTGEKVFLECVQDMDHENMFWYRQDPGLGLRLIYFSYDVKMKEKGDIPEGYSVSREKKERFSLILESASTNQTSMYLCASSFFPGGVETQYFGPGTRLLVL.

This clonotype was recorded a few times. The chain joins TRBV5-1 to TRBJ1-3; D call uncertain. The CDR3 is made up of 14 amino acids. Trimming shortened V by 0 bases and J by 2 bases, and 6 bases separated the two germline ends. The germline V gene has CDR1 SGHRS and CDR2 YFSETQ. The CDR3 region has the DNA TGCGCCAGCAGCTTGGACCAGGCTGGAAACACCATATATTTT. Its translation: CASSLDQAGNTIYF.

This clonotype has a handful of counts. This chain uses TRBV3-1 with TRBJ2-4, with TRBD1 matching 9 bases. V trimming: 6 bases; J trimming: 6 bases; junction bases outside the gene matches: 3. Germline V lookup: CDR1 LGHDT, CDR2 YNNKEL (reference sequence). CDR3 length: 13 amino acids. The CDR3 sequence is CASRGTGLNIQYF. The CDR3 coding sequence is TGTGCCAGCAGGGGGACAGGGTTAAACATTCAGTACTTC.